This record covers a single T cell receptor (beta chain). Its target is unknown. Diagnosing involved the use of clinical symptoms, serum thyroxine and TRAb, thyroid ultrasound and orbital computed tomography. The entry originates in a study of T cells in Graves' hyperthyroidism and ophthalmopathy. Findings of the study overall: The model forecast ophthalmopathy, anticipating it by a median approximately 6 months before onset.

The investigators amplified TCR beta CDR3 regions from RNA transcripts. First-round RT-PCR of the TCR CDR3 relied on the HTBI primer set. TCRdb re-called the multiplex PCR reads with MiXCR, one entry per CDR3 protein. The sample lists approximately 430,000 distinct CDR3 sequences, less than 20% occurring once. The CDR3 consists of 15 residues. Trimming took 5 bases from V and 5 from J; bases not matched to a gene: 10. The sequenced material came from blood. The source is a woman aged 18-30 years with Graves' hyperthyroidism. This sequence joins TRBV12-3 or TRBV12-4 and TRBJ2-5; the match to TRBD2 covers 8 bases. CDR3 sequence: CASSPTWTSRETQYF. In nucleotides, the CDR3 is TGTGCCAGCAGTCCCACCTGGACTAGCCGGGAGACCCAGTACTTC.